The entry below gives a single TCR beta chain sequence along with its context. Its antigen is unidentified. The CDR3 extends over 18 amino acids. Germline lookup yields CDR1 PRHDT and CDR2 FYEKMQ (reference sequence). With 4 bases clipped from V and 0 bases from J, the junction kept 3 bases outside the gene matches. The data derive from a study of cytomegalovirus exposure and HLA in healthy donors. About the study: The study placed 70% to 85% of its roughly 430 genotyped donors in the Caucasian-associated ancestry cluster.

The study ran its PCR with 60 Vbeta and 13 Jbeta primers. In the authors' workflow: Among the unique TCR beta chains that a later analysis counted, about 85 million in all, 10 million to 13 million were shared. The table came from immunoSEQ multiplex PCR; TCRdb's copy has only in-frame clones and leaves some out. That table supplies the V and J calls and clone size; D and trimming were determined from the DNA. The table includes 200,000 to 250,000 clones, around 80% detected once. General study points: Reported performance of the classifier showed diagnosis of cytomegalovirus status with high specificity and sensitivity.

The V call is TRBV13, the J call TRBJ2-1; TRBD2 matches at 16 bases. Sequencing used PBMCs. This sequence originates from a boy aged 2 to 9 in good health and CMV-seronegative. The DNA for the CDR3 is TGTGCCAGCAGCTCGGGACTAGCGGGAGGGAGCTCCTACAATGAGCAGTTCTTC. Protein sequence: CASSSGLAGGSSYNEQFF.